Here is one TCR beta chain with its context. Some clones are missing from TCRdb's copy, which holds only in-frame ones; the method was immunoSEQ multiplex PCR. The table lists nearly 200,000 clones, around 84% of them singletons, with roughly 13% in the top ten. Trimming at V came to 2 bases and at J to 2 bases, leaving 5 bases not matched to a gene. CDR3 length: 16 amino acids. The germline V gene encodes CDR1 MNHEY and CDR2 SMNVEV (reference sequence). This sample was taken from a study of cytomegalovirus exposure and HLA in healthy donors. The receptor's source is a woman in her twenties or thirties in good health and CMV-seropositive. The source material was PBMCs. J is TRBJ2-1 and V is TRBV27; TRBD2 matches 8 bases. CDR3 protein: CASSLTSGTAYNEQFF. CDR3 in DNA: TGTGCCAGCAGTTTAACTAGCGGTACCGCCTACAATGAGCAGTTCTTC.